A selection of T cell receptor beta chains follows, all from one sample in a study of blood T cell repertoires in COVID-19. Assay used: immunoSEQ multiplex PCR; TCRdb lists only in-frame clones, some missing. There are a few hundred thousand clones in the sample; approximately 90% occur only once, and approximately 2.4% lies in the top ten. The sequenced sample was peripheral blood. The receptors originated from a man younger than 35 with active or convalescent COVID-19. Both conserved end residues are part of each CDR3. The D gene is left open where the match is weak. Size tells how often a clone was seen (once, few, many) or the class of an expanded clone, and some rows leave it out.

clone size: NA; CDR3 length: 16; V gene: TRBV6-5; D gene: NA; J gene: TRBJ1-2; CDR3 protein: CASSYLQDYSGYGYTF; CDR3 DNA: TGTGCCAGCAGTTACCTACAGGATTACTCTGGCTATGGCTACACCTTC
clone size: NA; CDR3 length: 14; V gene: TRBV2; D gene: NA; J gene: TRBJ1-6; CDR3 protein: CASSAYDRPSPLHF; CDR3 DNA: TGTGCCAGCAGTGCCTACGACAGACCCTCACCCCTCCACTTT
clone size: NA; CDR3 length: 13; V gene: TRBV6-2/TRBV6-3; D gene: TRBD1; J gene: TRBJ1-2; CDR3 protein: CASSYNRDRGYTF; CDR3 DNA: TGTGCCAGCAGTTACAACAGGGACAGGGGCTACACCTTC
clone size: NA; CDR3 length: 15; V gene: TRBV11-3; D gene: TRBD1; J gene: TRBJ2-1; CDR3 protein: CASSYQGQGLNEQFF; CDR3 DNA: TGTGCCAGCAGCTACCAGGGACAGGGATTAAATGAGCAGTTCTTC
clone size: NA; CDR3 length: 15; V gene: TRBV9; D gene: NA; J gene: TRBJ1-6; CDR3 protein: CASSVALGGNSPLHF; CDR3 DNA: TGTGCCAGCAGCGTAGCTCTGGGGGGGAATTCACCCCTCCACTTT
clone size: NA; CDR3 length: 14; V gene: TRBV27; D gene: NA; J gene: TRBJ1-6; CDR3 protein: CASSFQGFNSPLHF; CDR3 DNA: TGTGCCAGCAGTTTTCAGGGTTTTAATTCACCCCTCCACTTT
clone size: NA; CDR3 length: 16; V gene: TRBV27; D gene: TRBD1; J gene: TRBJ1-6; CDR3 protein: CASSLGGGAYNSPLHF; CDR3 DNA: TGTGCCAGCAGTTTAGGAGGGGGCGCGTATAATTCACCCCTCCACTTT
clone size: NA; CDR3 length: 17; V gene: TRBV7-3; D gene: NA; J gene: TRBJ2-1; CDR3 protein: CASSRHQNRVSLNEQFF; CDR3 DNA: TGTGCCAGCAGCCGCCATCAAAACAGGGTTAGCCTCAATGAGCAGTTCTTC
clone size: NA; CDR3 length: 17; V gene: TRBV24-1; D gene: NA; J gene: TRBJ2-5; CDR3 protein: CATSDPLDLGGHKAQYF; CDR3 DNA: TGTGCCACCAGTGATCCCCTGGACCTCGGGGGTCATAAGGCCCAGTACTTC
clone size: once; CDR3 length: 15; V gene: TRBV4-1; D gene: TRBD1; J gene: TRBJ1-1; CDR3 protein: CASSLFGQGNTEAFF; CDR3 DNA: TGCGCCAGCAGCCTTTTTGGACAGGGGAACACTGAAGCTTTCTTT
clone size: NA; CDR3 length: 17; V gene: TRBV4-1; D gene: TRBD1; J gene: TRBJ2-7; CDR3 protein: CASSQGRRTGLSYEQYF; CDR3 DNA: TGCGCCAGCAGCCAAGGGAGACGGACAGGGCTTTCCTACGAGCAGTACTTC
clone size: once; CDR3 length: 16; V gene: TRBV5-6; D gene: TRBD2; J gene: TRBJ2-1; CDR3 protein: CASSRGLAGVSNEQFF; CDR3 DNA: TGTGCCAGCAGCCGGGGACTAGCGGGAGTTAGTAATGAGCAGTTCTTC
clone size: NA; CDR3 length: 15; V gene: TRBV3-1/TRBV3-2; D gene: NA; J gene: TRBJ1-1; CDR3 protein: CASSQPSGESTEAFF; CDR3 DNA: TGTGCCAGCAGCCAACCCTCAGGGGAGAGCACTGAAGCTTTCTTT
clone size: NA; CDR3 length: 14; V gene: TRBV5-5; D gene: TRBD1; J gene: TRBJ2-7; CDR3 protein: CASSLFAGGYEQYF; CDR3 DNA: TGTGCCAGCAGCTTGTTTGCAGGGGGCTACGAGCAGTACTTC
clone size: NA; CDR3 length: 18; V gene: TRBV11-2; D gene: TRBD2; J gene: TRBJ2-3; CDR3 protein: CASSRVRNSGEPTDTQYF; CDR3 DNA: TGTGCCAGCAGCCGAGTGAGGAATAGCGGGGAACCCACAGATACGCAGTATTTT
clone size: NA; CDR3 length: 17; V gene: TRBV5-6; D gene: NA; J gene: TRBJ1-3; CDR3 protein: CASSLVPHTVSGNTIYF; CDR3 DNA: TGTGCCAGCAGCTTGGTCCCGCACACCGTCTCTGGAAACACCATATATTTT
clone size: NA; CDR3 length: 15; V gene: TRBV19; D gene: NA; J gene: TRBJ1-5; CDR3 protein: CASRVSGYSNQPQHF; CDR3 DNA: TGTGCCAGTAGGGTGTCAGGATATAGCAATCAGCCCCAGCATTTT
clone size: NA; CDR3 length: 12; V gene: TRBV29-1; D gene: TRBD1; J gene: TRBJ1-1; CDR3 protein: CSADRGETEAFF; CDR3 DNA: TGCAGCGCGGACAGGGGGGAAACTGAAGCTTTCTTT
clone size: NA; CDR3 length: 14; V gene: TRBV4-1; D gene: NA; J gene: TRBJ1-5; CDR3 protein: CASSQDRGGQPQHF; CDR3 DNA: TGCGCCAGCAGCCAAGATAGGGGTGGTCAGCCCCAGCATTTT
clone size: NA; CDR3 length: 13; V gene: TRBV10-2; D gene: TRBD1; J gene: TRBJ1-5; CDR3 protein: CASRDRGREPQHF; CDR3 DNA: TGCGCCAGCAGAGACAGGGGGAGGGAGCCCCAGCATTTT